Listed here are 28 T cell receptor beta chains from one sample, sequenced in a study of blood T cell repertoires in COVID-19. Sequenced by immunoSEQ multiplex PCR; TCRdb stores in-frame clones only, minus some. The sample yields roughly 100,000 clones, 69% seen once. The sample taken for sequencing was peripheral blood. The receptors derive from a man of 80 years or more with acute or convalescent COVID-19.

In the case of this clone: One end of the junction is discordant with germline, which a read error may explain. The chain couples TRBV10-1 to TRBJ2-5; a weak D match, TRBD1 (6 bases). The CDR3 length is 13 residues. Germline V lookup: CDR1 WNHNN, CDR2 SYGVQD (reference sequence). The chain's CDR3 is CASSRQAQGTQYF. CDR3 DNA sequence: TGCGCCAGCAGCAGACAGGCCCAAGGGACCCAGTACTTC.

CDR3 in DNA: TGTGCCAGCAGCTTAGGCCAGAGGGACAGCCAAGAGACCCAGTACTTC. Encoded protein: CASSLGQRDSQETQYF. The chain links TRBV11-3 to TRBJ2-5, with 7 bases aligning to TRBD1. Trimming at V came to 1 base and at J to 1 base, leaving 6 bases not matched to a gene. Per the germline V gene, CDR1 is SGHNT and CDR2 is YENEEA. CDR3 length: 16 residues.

This clone was observed many times. The chain links TRBV6-6 to TRBJ1-5; D remains unclear. The CDR3 extends over 14 amino acids. Per the germline V gene, CDR1 is MNHNY and CDR2 is SVGAGI (reference sequence). Trimming cost V 6 bases and J 4 bases, with 13 bases left between them. CDR3 residues: CASSLPEGNQPQHF. The DNA for the CDR3 is TGTGCCAGCAGCCTCCCCGAGGGTAATCAGCCCCAGCATTTT.

The genes are TRBV5-4 and TRBJ1-2, with 7 bases identical to TRBD1. This CDR3 has 16 amino acids. With V trimmed by 0 bases and J by 4 bases, 9 bases remained unmatched. Germline V gene lookup returns CDR1 SGHNT and CDR2 YYREEE (reference sequence). The CDR3 sequence is CASSLGDRGVIYGYTF. DNA for the CDR3: TGTGCCAGCAGCTTGGGGGACAGAGGGGTCATCTATGGCTACACCTTC.

The sample holds a few counts of this clone. This chain links TRBV3-1 (or the pseudogene TRBV3-2) with TRBJ1-2; 8 nucleotides align to TRBD1. Germline CDR1 is LGHDT and CDR2 is YNNKEL (reference sequence). CDR3 length: 13 residues. Germline trimming cut 4 bases from V and 5 bases from J; bases unmatched to any gene: 3. Written as DNA, the CDR3 is TGTGCCAGCAGCCTCGACAGGGGATATGGCTACACCTTC. It translates to CASSLDRGYGYTF.

The genes are TRBV18 and TRBJ2-7; D is ambiguous. The CDR3 extends over 13 amino acids. Trimming took 8 bases from V and 0 from J, leaving 11 bases between them. Germline CDR1 is KGHSH and CDR2 is LQKENI. The CDR3 DNA reads as TGTGCCAGCGCACGGCCCCCCTCCTACGAGCAGTACTTC. It translates to CASARPPSYEQYF.

The table lists this clone with many counts. V is TRBV6-4 and J is TRBJ2-7; TRBD2 matches at 12 bases. The junction had 10 bases not matched to a gene; V was cut back by 7 bases and J by 3 bases. CDR3 length equals 16 residues. From germline, CDR1 is MRHNA and CDR2 SNTAGT. The CDR3 nucleotides read TGTGCCAGCATATGGCTAGCGGGAGGGAAGCTCTACGAGCAGTACTTC. It yields the protein CASIWLAGGKLYEQYF.

This rearrangement joins TRBV28 to TRBJ1-2, with 9 bases aligning to TRBD1. Trimming cost V 8 bases and J 5 bases; bases outside gene matches: 6. CDR3 length: 13 amino acids. The V gene's germline CDR1 is MDHEN and CDR2 SYDVKM. CDR3 nucleotides: TGTGCCAGCCGACCGGGACAGGGATATGGCTACACCTTC. Residues: CASRPGQGYGYTF.

V is TRBV14 and J is TRBJ2-2, with TRBD2 as a possible D gene (5 bases). CDR3 size: 16 residues. Germline values: CDR1 SGHDN, CDR2 FVKESK. Trimming took off 1 base at V and 2 bases at J, with 11 bases between the two ends. This CDR3 is CASSQVTTFNTGELFF. The CDR3 region has the DNA TGTGCCAGCAGCCAAGTGACTACCTTTAACACCGGGGAGCTGTTTTTT.

CDR3 bases: TGCGCCAGCAGCCAAGGGACTAGCGGAGTGAACACCGGGGAGCTGTTTTTT. Protein: CASSQGTSGVNTGELFF. This chain joins TRBV4-3 and TRBJ2-2; TRBD2 agrees at 10 bases. With 1 base clipped from V and 1 base from J, the junction kept 3 bases outside the gene matches. CDR3 length: 17 residues. Germline V gene lookup returns CDR1 LGHNA and CDR2 YSLEER.

J is TRBJ2-5 and V is TRBV7-9; D might be TRBD2 (7 bases). Trimming cost V 3 bases and J 4 bases, with 15 bases left between them. This CDR3 has 15 residues. Germline V gene data show CDR1 as SEHNR and CDR2 as FQNEAQ (reference sequence). The CDR3 DNA reads as TGTGCCAGCAGCTTCGCCGGGGGCGGGGGAGAGACCCAGTACTTC. It codes for CASSFAGGGGETQYF.

The chain uses TRBV6-6 and TRBJ2-5, with no clear D. CDR3 length: 13 amino acids. Trimming removed 2 bases at V and 5 bases at J, with 9 bases between. Germline-derived CDR1 and CDR2 are MNHNY and SVGAGI (reference sequence). The CDR3 spells CASSYRGTETQYF. CDR3 coding DNA: TGTGCCAGCAGTTACCGCGGTACTGAGACCCAGTACTTC.

The V gene is TRBV5-6, the J gene TRBJ2-5; weak D call: TRBD1 (6 bases). The CDR3 totals 18 residues. Trimming took off 1 base at V and 4 bases at J, with 23 bases between the two ends. The germline V gene encodes CDR1 SGHDT and CDR2 YYEEEE. CDR3 protein: CASSLFYDYGTSLETQYF. The CDR3, as DNA: TGTGCCAGCAGCTTGTTTTACGATTATGGGACATCTTTAGAGACCCAGTACTTC. Variable domain in full (rest from reference TRBV5-6 and TRBJ2-5): DAGVTQSPTHLIKTRGQQVTLRCSPKSGHDTVSWYQQALGQGPQFIFQYYEEEERQRGNFPDRFSGHQFPNYSSELNVNALLLGDSALYLCASSLFYDYGTSLETQYFGPGTRLLVL.

This clone was detected only a few times. V and J are TRBV5-5 and TRBJ1-2; D call uncertain. The V end lost 3 bases, the J end lost 4 bases, and 13 bases lay between the germline ends. This CDR3 spans 14 amino acids. Germline V gives CDR1 SGHKS, CDR2 YYEKEE (reference sequence). As DNA, the CDR3 is TGTGCCAGCAGCTCTCCGTCGGGGATCTATGGCTACACCTTC. This translates into CASSSPSGIYGYTF.

CDR3 sequence (DNA): TGTGCCAGCACGACAACCGGGGAGCTGTTTTTT. It yields the protein CASTTTGELFF. The chain joins TRBV3-1 (or the pseudogene TRBV3-2) to TRBJ2-2; D is unresolved. In germline, CDR1 is LGHDT, CDR2 YNNKEL (reference sequence). CDR3 length equals 11 residues. V lost 7 bases, J lost 5 bases, and 5 bases lay in between.

The chain couples TRBV28 to TRBJ2-7, with 9 bases identical to TRBD1. The V and J ends lost 10 bases and 6 bases, in that order; junction bases with no gene match: 19. CDR1 is MDHEN, CDR2 SYDVKM, per germline. The CDR3 length is 16 residues. The CDR3 loop reads CATGPLPGTGYFEQYF. CDR3 nucleotide sequence: TGTGCCACCGGCCCACTTCCTGGGACAGGGTACTTCGAGCAGTACTTC.

The table lists this clone with a count of one. The rearrangement links TRBV24-1 to TRBJ2-3, with D perhaps matching TRBD1 (6 bases). Per the germline V gene, CDR1 is KGHDR and CDR2 is SFDVKD. The CDR3 is 15 residues long. Trimming removed 3 bases at V and 4 bases at J, with 13 bases between. The CDR3 nucleotides read TGTGCCACCAGTGATGACAGGCGCGACTCAGATACGCAGTATTTT. Translation gives CATSDDRRDSDTQYF.

The chain recombines TRBV27 with TRBJ2-5, with 7 bases that match TRBD1. The CDR3 contains 14 residues. Germline loops: CDR1 MNHEY, CDR2 SMNVEV (reference sequence). Trimming took 8 bases from V and 5 from J; bases not matched to a gene: 11. The CDR3 DNA follows: TGTGCCAGCGCCAGACAGGGTGCACTCGAGACCCAGTACTTC. Its protein is CASARQGALETQYF.

This chain connects TRBV7-9 to TRBJ2-5; possible D gene TRBD2, 6 bases. This CDR3 contains 14 residues. Trimming pared 8 bases from V and 0 bases from J, leaving 13 bases between. Per germline, CDR1 SEHNR and CDR2 FQNEAQ (reference sequence). As DNA, the CDR3 is TGTGCCAGCGGAGGGCATAGGGACCAAGAGACCCAGTACTTC. Its translation is CASGGHRDQETQYF.

CDR3: CARGGGQETQYF. The CDR3 nucleotides are TGTGCCCGCGGGGGGGGGCAAGAGACCCAGTACTTC. J is TRBJ2-5 and V is TRBV2; TRBD2 agrees at 9 bases. V lost 11 bases, J lost 2 bases, and 3 bases stayed unmatched. Germline CDR1 and CDR2: SNHLY and FYNNEI. The CDR3 has 12 amino acids.

The chain joins TRBV27 to TRBJ2-3; 14 positions match TRBD2. This CDR3 has 14 amino acids. From germline, CDR1 is MNHEY and CDR2 SMNVEV (reference sequence). With V trimmed by 6 bases and J by 8 bases, 4 bases remained unmatched. The CDR3 DNA follows: TGTGCCAGCAGCAGACTAGCGGGAGGGGGTACGCAGTATTTT. This encodes CASSRLAGGGTQYF.

The CDR3: CAISAEGQPYGYTF. CDR3 DNA: TGTGCCATCAGTGCCGAGGGACAGCCATATGGCTACACCTTC. The chain joins TRBV10-3 to TRBJ1-2; 7 positions agree with TRBD1. From germline, CDR1 is ENHRY and CDR2 SYGVKD. The CDR3 extends over 14 amino acids. V lost 4 bases and J lost 5; bases outside the gene matches: 7.

The chain combines TRBV5-1 with TRBJ2-7; TRBD2 might be the D (6 bases). Per germline, CDR1 SGHRS and CDR2 YFSETQ. The CDR3 is 14 amino acids. V was clipped by 6 bases and J by 2 bases, with 15 bases between them. Here the CDR3 DNA reads TGCGCCAGCAACTCCGGGACTGGGGCCTACGAGCAGTACTTC. Amino acid sequence: CASNSGTGAYEQYF.

This rearrangement joins TRBV21-1 to TRBJ2-7; the D call in the table, TRBD1, was not verified against the DNA. TRBV21-1 constitutes a pseudogene. The CDR3 is 16 amino acids. CDR3 in amino acids: CASSKALSGHSYEQYF. The CDR3 DNA follows: TGTGCCAGCAGCAAAGCGCTTTCGGGACATTCCTACGAGCAGTACTTC.

The rearrangement links TRBV28 to TRBJ1-1; D unclear. Germline CDR1 is MDHEN and CDR2 is SYDVKM. Deletions cut 7 bases from V and 0 bases from J, with 18 bases between. There are 16 residues in the CDR3. CDR3 coding DNA: TGTGCCAGCAACTTAGACTCTCGGGGTATGAACACTGAAGCTTTCTTT. This gives the protein CASNLDSRGMNTEAFF.

This clone has more than one count but fewer than ten. V is TRBV7-9 and J is TRBJ1-6; D is unresolved. V gave up 5 bases and J gave up 8 bases, with 10 bases separating them. Germline V gene sequence: CDR1 SEHNR, CDR2 FQNEAQ (reference sequence). CDR3 length: 13 amino acids. CDR3 in amino acids: CASSTLADSPLHF. The CDR3 DNA follows: TGTGCCAGCAGCACCCTGGCCGATTCACCCCTCCACTTT.

In this sample, this clone turned up a few times. V and J are TRBV9 and TRBJ2-1; the D is unclear. The V end lost 0 bases, the J end lost 8 bases, and 12 bases lay between the germline ends. Germline CDR1 and CDR2: SGDLS and YYNGEE. The CDR3 totals 14 residues. The CDR3 coding sequence is TGTGCCAGCAGCGTAGCGGTATGGAGCGATGAGCAGTTCTTC. This gives the protein CASSVAVWSDEQFF.

The chain combines TRBV28 with TRBJ1-2; the D gene is possibly TRBD1 (5 bases). Germline V gene data show CDR1 as MDHEN and CDR2 as SYDVKM. V was shortened by 6 bases and J by 5 bases, with 10 bases between the two germline ends. This CDR3 is 12 amino acids long. CDR3: CASSGGGYGYTF. CDR3 sequence (DNA): TGTGCCAGCAGCGGTGGGGGGTATGGCTACACCTTC.